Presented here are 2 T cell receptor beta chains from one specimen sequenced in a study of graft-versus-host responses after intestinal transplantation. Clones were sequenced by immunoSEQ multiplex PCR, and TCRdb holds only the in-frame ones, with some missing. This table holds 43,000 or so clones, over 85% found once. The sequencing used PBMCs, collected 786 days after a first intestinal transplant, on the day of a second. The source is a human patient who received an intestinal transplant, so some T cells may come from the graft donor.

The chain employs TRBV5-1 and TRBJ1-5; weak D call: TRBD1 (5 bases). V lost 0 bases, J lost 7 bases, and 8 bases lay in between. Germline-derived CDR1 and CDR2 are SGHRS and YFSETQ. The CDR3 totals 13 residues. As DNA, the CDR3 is TGCGCCAGCAGCTTGGGGGCAGGGCAGCCCCAGCATTTT. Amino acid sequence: CASSLGAGQPQHF.

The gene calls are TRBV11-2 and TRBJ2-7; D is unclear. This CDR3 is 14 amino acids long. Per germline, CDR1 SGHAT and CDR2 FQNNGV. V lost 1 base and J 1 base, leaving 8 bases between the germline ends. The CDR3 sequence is CASSLVSASYEQYF. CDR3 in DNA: TGTGCCAGCAGCTTAGTGTCAGCGTCCTACGAGCAGTACTTC.